A selection of T cell receptor beta chains follows, all from one sample in a study of graft-versus-host responses after intestinal transplantation. The assay was immunoSEQ multiplex PCR, and TCRdb's table has in-frame clones only and misses some. Among approximately 13,000 clones listed, around a third were seen once. The sequences come from alloreactive CD8+ T cells from a mixed lymphocyte reaction culture, collected before intestinal transplant. Source of these receptors: a human patient who received an intestinal transplant. Both conserved end residues are trimmed from each CDR3. The D gene is left open where the match is weak. Clone sizes are given selectively: once, few, many, or a class where the clone is expanded.

>NA|TRBV27|TRBJ2-7|NA
ASSFSRRHEQY
>NA|TRBV2|TRBJ2-1|TRBD1
ASSGGQYNEQF
>NA|TRBV6-9|TRBJ2-3|NA
ASIRGATDTQY
>NA|TRBV27|TRBJ2-1|NA
ASSPQGTYNEQF
>NA|TRBV6-6|TRBJ1-2|TRBD1
ASSYRQGVNYGYT
>once|TRBV9|TRBJ2-1|TRBD2
ASSVASGGLNEQF
>NA|TRBV29-1|TRBJ1-2|NA
SVADGSDYGYT
>NA|TRBV4-2|TRBJ2-4|NA
ASSQAIGTGANIQY
>NA|TRBV6-5|TRBJ2-7|NA
ASSYPGRSYEQY
>once|TRBV6-1|TRBJ1-2|TRBD1
ASSAGGTAYGYT
>NA|TRBV5-6|TRBJ2-1|NA
ASSLVGTFYNEQF
>NA|TRBV13|TRBJ2-5|NA
ASSSLLQTQY
>medium-sized|TRBV11-3|TRBJ2-2|TRBD1
ASSLGGTGFRVGELF
>NA|TRBV7-3|TRBJ2-1|NA
ASSLRGPPRSNEQF
>medium-sized|TRBV5-6|TRBJ1-6|NA
ASTPRSYNSPLH
>NA|TRBV9|TRBJ2-5|TRBD2
ASSQISGREETQY
>NA|TRBV5-4|TRBJ2-3|NA
ASSLAGLSLSDTQY
>NA|TRBV6-5|TRBJ2-4|NA
ASKAGDIQY
>NA|TRBV6-1|TRBJ2-7|NA
ASSVRDLSVYEQY
>NA|TRBV4-1|TRBJ1-1|NA
ASSRSNSGNTEAF
>few|TRBV2|TRBJ1-1|TRBD1
ASRPGGTEAF
>few|TRBV13|TRBJ1-6|NA
ASLYRAYNSPLH
>few|TRBV19|TRBJ1-5|NA
ASSIRRDQPQH
>few|TRBV7-9|TRBJ2-3|NA
ASSLVGRGPLVDTQY
>NA|TRBV18|TRBJ1-2|NA
ASSLRDPRANYGYT
>few|TRBV5-1|TRBJ2-2|NA
ASSFGSNTGELF
>NA|TRBV13|TRBJ1-3|NA
ASSFTDTIY
>NA|TRBV7-7|TRBJ2-7|NA
ASSPFKGTYEQY
>NA|TRBV7-9|TRBJ1-1|NA
ASSTRNTEAF
>NA|TRBV5-1|TRBJ2-7|NA
ASSFGGTYEQY
>few|TRBV4-1|TRBJ2-7|NA
ASSQGSTYEQY
>once|TRBV7-9|TRBJ1-2|TRBD1
ASSGGQGAFGYT
>NA|TRBV6-6|TRBJ2-2|NA
ASSYGGTGELF
>NA|TRBV10-3|TRBJ1-5|NA
AISLRGGSQPQH
>once|TRBV25-1|TRBJ2-1|TRBD1
ASSYGTGTYNEQF
>NA|TRBV29-1|TRBJ1-2|NA
SVRHPDIYGYT
>few|TRBV4-1|TRBJ1-1|NA
ASSPGGGGSSEAF
>few|TRBV6-1|TRBJ1-6|NA
ASSEYDSNNSPLH
>NA|TRBV7-2|TRBJ1-2|NA
ASSLGTYLYGYT
>NA|TRBV9|TRBJ2-3|NA
ASSVFRGGTDTQY
>NA|TRBV7-4|TRBJ2-3|TRBD2
ASSLSAGGRSTDTQY
>few|TRBV19|TRBJ2-2|TRBD1
ASSIGGQGAGELF
>NA|TRBV7-9|TRBJ2-2|NA
ASSSGFQISNTGELF
>few|TRBV6-4|TRBJ2-1|TRBD2
ASSERGGLWNEQF
>few|TRBV4-1|TRBJ2-1|NA
ASSQDPGNEQF
>NA|TRBV9|TRBJ2-1|TRBD2
ASSVAGGIPEQF
>once|TRBV25-1|TRBJ2-7|TRBD1
ASAGRDRAYEQY
>medium-sized|TRBV4-1|TRBJ2-7|NA
ASSQGIGGFEQY
>few|TRBV7-9|TRBJ2-1|TRBD2
ASSPLAGQSYNEQF
>NA|TRBV5-1|TRBJ1-2|NA
ASSFLGRGIDDYGYT
>NA|TRBV27|TRBJ2-3|TRBD2
ASSWLAGGDTQY
>NA|TRBV5-1|TRBJ2-1|TRBD1
ASSSGTGTGEQF
>few|TRBV27|TRBJ2-1|TRBD2
ASSELAGNNEQF
>NA|TRBV6-5|TRBJ2-1|NA
ASSYGNEQF
>few|TRBV5-1|TRBJ2-3|NA
ASSPWEGDGTDTQY
>NA|TRBV9|TRBJ1-2|NA
ASSESPRSSADGYT